The clone carrying this TCR beta chain has just a few counts. From germline, CDR1 is MDHEN and CDR2 SYDVKM. Losses at the gene ends were 3 bases for V and 0 bases for J; bases not matched to a gene: 8. The CDR3 runs to 18 residues. This specimen comes from a study of response to subunit inactivated influenza vaccine. Each CDR3 protein is one row after TCRdb ran MiXCR on the RT-PCR reads. The sample yields 150,000 to 200,000 distinct CDR3 sequences, about 12% seen once. This same sample was also taken into another study, of T cells expressing NK-cell markers. That work contributes: With UMIs, 5'RACE template switching was used to make TCR beta cDNA.

The chain links TRBV28 to TRBJ2-5; 12 nucleotides match TRBD2. Sequenced material: CD8+ T cells sorted from PBMCs, taken about 11 days after vaccination. The receptor comes from a man aged 50-59 years who received an inactivated influenza vaccine. The CDR3 DNA follows: TGTGCCAGCAGTTTGAGACTAGCGGGAGATAGATACCAAGAGACCCAGTACTTC. It yields the protein CASSLRLAGDRYQETQYF.